Listed here is a single T cell receptor beta chain. The antigen is unknown. Germline V gene sequence: CDR1 DFQATT, CDR2 SNEGSKA (reference sequence). This CDR3 has 14 residues. Trimming shortened V by 1 base and J by 2 bases, and 11 bases separated the two germline ends. A second about 7 to 11 cycle PCR used barcoded and J-beta primers. TCRdb re-analysed the 5' RACE reads in MiXCR, keeping a single row per CDR3 protein. This sample has around 1,000,000 distinct CDR3 sequences, with 35% to 40% found just once. The sample is drawn from a study of blood T cells in healthy people across ages. Study-wide points: Versus aged donors, long-lived donors had higher diversity and more naive CD4+ cells.

J is TRBJ1-2 and V is TRBV20-1, with D unclear. Sequenced material: blood. The sequence derives from a man in his late teens or twenties in good health. Here the CDR3 DNA reads TGCAGTGCTAGAGGGCAGTCTGAAAACTATGGCTACACCTTC. Translated, it gives CSARGQSENYGYTF.